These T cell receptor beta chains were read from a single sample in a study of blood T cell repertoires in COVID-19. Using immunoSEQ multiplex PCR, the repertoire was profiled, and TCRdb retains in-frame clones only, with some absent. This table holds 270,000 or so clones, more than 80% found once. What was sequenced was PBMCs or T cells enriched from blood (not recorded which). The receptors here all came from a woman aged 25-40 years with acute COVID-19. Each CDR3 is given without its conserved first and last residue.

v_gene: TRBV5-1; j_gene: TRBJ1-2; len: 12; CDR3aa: ASSLAQGSYGYT
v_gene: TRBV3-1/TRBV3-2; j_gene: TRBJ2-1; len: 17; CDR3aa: ASSQDRGVGLASSNEQF
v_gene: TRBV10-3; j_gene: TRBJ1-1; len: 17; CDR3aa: AISESVGQVERGSTEAF
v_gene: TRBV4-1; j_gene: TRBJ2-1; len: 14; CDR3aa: ASSRAGTSGSPEQF
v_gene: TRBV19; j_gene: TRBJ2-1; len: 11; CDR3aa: ASSMTGYNEQF
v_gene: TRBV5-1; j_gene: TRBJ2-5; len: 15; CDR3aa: ASSLPINGQPQETQY
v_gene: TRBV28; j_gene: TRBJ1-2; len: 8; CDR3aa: ASLRYGYT
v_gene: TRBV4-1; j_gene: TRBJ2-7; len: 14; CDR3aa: ASSQEGQGAILEQY
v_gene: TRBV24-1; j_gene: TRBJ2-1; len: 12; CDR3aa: ATSDLGVGPEQF
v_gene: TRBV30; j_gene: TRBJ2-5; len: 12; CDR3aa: AWKGGGGTGAQY
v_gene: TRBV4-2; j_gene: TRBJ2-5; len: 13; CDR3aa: ASSQDLQGGETQY
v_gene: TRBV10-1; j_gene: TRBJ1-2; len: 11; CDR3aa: ASTYDNVDGYT
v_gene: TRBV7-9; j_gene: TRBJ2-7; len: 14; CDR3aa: ASSFGLAGGSYEQY
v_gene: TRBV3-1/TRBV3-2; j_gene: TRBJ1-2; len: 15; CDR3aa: ASSRSGTGAFNYGYT
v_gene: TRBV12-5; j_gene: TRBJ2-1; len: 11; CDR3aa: ASGQAGYNEQF
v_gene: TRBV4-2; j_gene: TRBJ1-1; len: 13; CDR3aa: ASSQGNSKNTEAF
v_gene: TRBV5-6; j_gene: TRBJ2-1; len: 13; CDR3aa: ASGPLAGGVDEQF
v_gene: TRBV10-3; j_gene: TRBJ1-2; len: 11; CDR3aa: AISEGGNYGYT
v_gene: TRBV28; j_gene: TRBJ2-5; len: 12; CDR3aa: ASSPTQLQETQY
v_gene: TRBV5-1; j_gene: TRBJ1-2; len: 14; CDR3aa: ASSSSNQLQGPGYT
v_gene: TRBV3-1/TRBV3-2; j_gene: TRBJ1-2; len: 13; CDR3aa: ASSLDGGFNYGYT
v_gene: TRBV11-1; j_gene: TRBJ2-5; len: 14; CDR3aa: ASSLQPGVTQETQY
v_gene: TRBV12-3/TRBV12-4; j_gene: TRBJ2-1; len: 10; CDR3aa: ASSLSLNEQF
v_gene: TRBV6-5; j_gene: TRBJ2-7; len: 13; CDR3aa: ASTPGQGALYEQY
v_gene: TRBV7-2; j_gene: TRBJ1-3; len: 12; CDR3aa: ASSLTGEGNTIY
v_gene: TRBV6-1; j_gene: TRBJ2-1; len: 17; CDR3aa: ASSEFPRAGLGSYNEQF
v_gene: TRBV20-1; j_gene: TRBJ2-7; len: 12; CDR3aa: SASSRGSSYEQY
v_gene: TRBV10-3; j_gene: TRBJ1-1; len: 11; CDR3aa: AISEGEGDRAF
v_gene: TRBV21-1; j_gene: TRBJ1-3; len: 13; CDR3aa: ASSKAWTAGNTIY
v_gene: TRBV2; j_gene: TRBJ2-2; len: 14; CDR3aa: ASGPGLAGATGELF